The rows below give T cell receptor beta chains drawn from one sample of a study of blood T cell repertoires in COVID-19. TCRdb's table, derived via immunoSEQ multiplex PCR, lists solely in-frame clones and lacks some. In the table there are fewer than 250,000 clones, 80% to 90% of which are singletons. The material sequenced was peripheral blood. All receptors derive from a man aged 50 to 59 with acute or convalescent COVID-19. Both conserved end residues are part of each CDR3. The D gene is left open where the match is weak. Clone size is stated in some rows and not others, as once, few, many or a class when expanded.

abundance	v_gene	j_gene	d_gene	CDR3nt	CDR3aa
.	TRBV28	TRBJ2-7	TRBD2	TGTGCCAGCAGTTTAGGGGGGGTTGCCTCCTACGAGCAGTACTTC	CASSLGGVASYEQYF
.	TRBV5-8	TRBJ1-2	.	TGTGCCAGCAGCTTTGACAGCTATGGCTACACCTTC	CASSFDSYGYTF
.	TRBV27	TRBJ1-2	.	TGTGCCAGCAGTTCCCCGGGACTAAATGGCTACACCTTC	CASSSPGLNGYTF
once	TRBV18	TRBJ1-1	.	TGTGCCAGCTCACCATTCACAGGGACCGAAAACACTGAAGCTTTCTTT	CASSPFTGTENTEAFF
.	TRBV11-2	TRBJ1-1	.	TGTGCCAGCAGCTTGGTGACCGGGGGTGGTGAAGCTTTCTTT	CASSLVTGGGEAFF
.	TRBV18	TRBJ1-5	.	TGTGCCAGCTCACGCACTACGAGGGGGCAGCCCCAGCATTTT	CASSRTTRGQPQHF
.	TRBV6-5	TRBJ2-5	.	TGTGCCAGCAGTTACTCCAACGTACAGGAGACCCAGTACTTC	CASSYSNVQETQYF
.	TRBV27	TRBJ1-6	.	TGTGCCAGCAGTTTAAAGGCAGGCAATTCGCCCCTCCACTTT	CASSLKAGNSPLHF
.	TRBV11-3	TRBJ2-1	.	TGTGCCAGCAGCTTAGATCAGGGGGGAACAAACCACTACAATGAGCAGTTCTTC	CASSLDQGGTNHYNEQFF
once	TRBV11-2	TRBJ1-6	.	TGTGCCAGCAGCCCTCTGAGCGGAGGGGCGGTGAATTCACCCCTCCACTTT	CASSPLSGGAVNSPLHF
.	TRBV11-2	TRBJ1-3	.	TGTGCCAGCAGCCTGGAGACTGGAAACACCATATATTTT	CASSLETGNTIYF
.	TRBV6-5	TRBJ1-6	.	TGTGCCAGCAGTTATCTACAGGGAGTTTCACCCCTCCACTTT	CASSYLQGVSPLHF
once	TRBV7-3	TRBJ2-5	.	TGTGCCAGCAGCTCCGGGATCCAAGAGACCCAGTACTTC	CASSSGIQETQYF
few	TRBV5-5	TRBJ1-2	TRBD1	TGTGCCAGCAGCTTCAGGGGGCTAAACTATGGCTACACCTTC	CASSFRGLNYGYTF
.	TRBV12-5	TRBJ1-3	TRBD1	TGTGCTAGTGCCTTGACAGGGAGCTCTGGAAACACCATATATTTT	CASALTGSSGNTIYF
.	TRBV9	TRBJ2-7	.	TGTGCCAGCAGCGTAGAGGGAGGTGAGCAGTACTTC	CASSVEGGEQYF
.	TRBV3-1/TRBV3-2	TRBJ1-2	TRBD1	TGTGCCAGCAGCCAACCCGGGACAGGGGTTGGCTACACCTTC	CASSQPGTGVGYTF
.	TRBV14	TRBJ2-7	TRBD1	TGTGCCAGCAGCCAGACAGGGGGCGCCTCCTACGAGCAGTACTTC	CASSQTGGASYEQYF
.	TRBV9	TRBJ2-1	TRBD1	TGTGCCAGCAGCGTAGGAGGGACAGACTACAATGAGCAGTTCTTC	CASSVGGTDYNEQFF
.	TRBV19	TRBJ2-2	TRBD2	TGTGCCAGCCTTAGGGGACTAGCGAACACCGGGGAGCTGTTTTTT	CASLRGLANTGELFF
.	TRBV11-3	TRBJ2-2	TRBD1	TGTGCCAGCAGCCTGGGACAGCCGCGGACCGGGGAGCTGTTTTTT	CASSLGQPRTGELFF
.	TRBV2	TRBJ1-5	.	TGTGCCAGCAGTGTTCTACGGGAGAGCAATCAGCCCCAGCATTTT	CASSVLRESNQPQHF
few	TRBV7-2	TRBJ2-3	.	TGTGCCAGCAGCTTCGTGAGGGAGGCAGGCGACTTT	CASSFVREAGDF
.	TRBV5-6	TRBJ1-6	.	TGTGCCAGCAGCTTGTACGGGAGTTCCTATAATTCACCCCTCCACTTT	CASSLYGSSYNSPLHF
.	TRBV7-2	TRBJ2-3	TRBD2	TGTGCCAGCAGCTTCGGCGGGGGGCCGGATACGCAGTATTTT	CASSFGGGPDTQYF
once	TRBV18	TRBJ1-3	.	TGTGCCAGCTCACCTTCAGAAGGAAACACCATATATTTT	CASSPSEGNTIYF
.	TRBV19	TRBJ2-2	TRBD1	TGTGCCACTGTGGACAGGGGGGTAACGCCGAACACCGGGGAGCTGTTTTTT	CATVDRGVTPNTGELFF
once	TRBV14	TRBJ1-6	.	TGTGCCAGCAGCCCGACGGGTGGATCCTATAATTCACCCCTCCACTTT	CASSPTGGSYNSPLHF
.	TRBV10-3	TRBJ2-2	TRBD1	TGTGCCATCAGTGATGACAGGGGAGCCACCGGGGAGCTGTTTTTT	CAISDDRGATGELFF
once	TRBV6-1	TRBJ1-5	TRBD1	TGTGCCAGCAGTGAAGCGCAAGGGACAGGGCGTCAGCCCCAGCATTTT	CASSEAQGTGRQPQHF
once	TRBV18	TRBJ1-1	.	TGTGCCAGCTCTATCACAGGGAGATGGTCTGAAGCTTTCTTT	CASSITGRWSEAFF
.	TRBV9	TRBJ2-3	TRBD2	TGTGCCAGCAGCGGAACTCCGGGACTAGCGGGGGGCCAAACCCGAAGCACAGATACGCAGTATTTT	CASSGTPGLAGGQTRSTDTQYF
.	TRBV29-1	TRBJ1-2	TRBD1	TGCAGCGTTGGGCAGGGGGCGATCTATGGCTACACCTTC	CSVGQGAIYGYTF
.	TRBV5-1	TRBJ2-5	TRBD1	TGCGCCAGCAGGGACAGGGAGTGGGAGACCCAGTACTTC	CASRDREWETQYF
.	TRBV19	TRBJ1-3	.	TGTGCCAGTAGTATAGAGGAGGGGTACCCCTCTGGAAACACCATATATTTT	CASSIEEGYPSGNTIYF
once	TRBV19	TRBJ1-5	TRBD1	TGTGCCAGTAAAGTGGCCAGGACAGGGAATCAGCCCCAGCATTTT	CASKVARTGNQPQHF
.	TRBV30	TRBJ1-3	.	TGTGCCTGGAGCTTAGGAAACACCATATATTTT	CAWSLGNTIYF
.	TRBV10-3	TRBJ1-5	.	TGTGCCATCAGACAGGGCGATTATAGCAATCAGCCCCAGCATTTT	CAIRQGDYSNQPQHF
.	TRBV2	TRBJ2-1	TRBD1	TGTGCCAGCCGGAGACAGGGTTCTACGACCCTTTACAATGAGCAGTTCTTC	CASRRQGSTTLYNEQFF
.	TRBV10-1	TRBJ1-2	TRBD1	TGCGCCAGCAGTGACTCGACGGGACAGACCTATGGCTACACCTTC	CASSDSTGQTYGYTF
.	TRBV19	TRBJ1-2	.	TGTGCCAGTGCCCTGGGCGGGACCTATGGCTACACCTTC	CASALGGTYGYTF
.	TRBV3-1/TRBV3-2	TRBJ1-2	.	TGTGCCAGCAGCCAACACAGGGATAACTATGGCTACACCTTC	CASSQHRDNYGYTF